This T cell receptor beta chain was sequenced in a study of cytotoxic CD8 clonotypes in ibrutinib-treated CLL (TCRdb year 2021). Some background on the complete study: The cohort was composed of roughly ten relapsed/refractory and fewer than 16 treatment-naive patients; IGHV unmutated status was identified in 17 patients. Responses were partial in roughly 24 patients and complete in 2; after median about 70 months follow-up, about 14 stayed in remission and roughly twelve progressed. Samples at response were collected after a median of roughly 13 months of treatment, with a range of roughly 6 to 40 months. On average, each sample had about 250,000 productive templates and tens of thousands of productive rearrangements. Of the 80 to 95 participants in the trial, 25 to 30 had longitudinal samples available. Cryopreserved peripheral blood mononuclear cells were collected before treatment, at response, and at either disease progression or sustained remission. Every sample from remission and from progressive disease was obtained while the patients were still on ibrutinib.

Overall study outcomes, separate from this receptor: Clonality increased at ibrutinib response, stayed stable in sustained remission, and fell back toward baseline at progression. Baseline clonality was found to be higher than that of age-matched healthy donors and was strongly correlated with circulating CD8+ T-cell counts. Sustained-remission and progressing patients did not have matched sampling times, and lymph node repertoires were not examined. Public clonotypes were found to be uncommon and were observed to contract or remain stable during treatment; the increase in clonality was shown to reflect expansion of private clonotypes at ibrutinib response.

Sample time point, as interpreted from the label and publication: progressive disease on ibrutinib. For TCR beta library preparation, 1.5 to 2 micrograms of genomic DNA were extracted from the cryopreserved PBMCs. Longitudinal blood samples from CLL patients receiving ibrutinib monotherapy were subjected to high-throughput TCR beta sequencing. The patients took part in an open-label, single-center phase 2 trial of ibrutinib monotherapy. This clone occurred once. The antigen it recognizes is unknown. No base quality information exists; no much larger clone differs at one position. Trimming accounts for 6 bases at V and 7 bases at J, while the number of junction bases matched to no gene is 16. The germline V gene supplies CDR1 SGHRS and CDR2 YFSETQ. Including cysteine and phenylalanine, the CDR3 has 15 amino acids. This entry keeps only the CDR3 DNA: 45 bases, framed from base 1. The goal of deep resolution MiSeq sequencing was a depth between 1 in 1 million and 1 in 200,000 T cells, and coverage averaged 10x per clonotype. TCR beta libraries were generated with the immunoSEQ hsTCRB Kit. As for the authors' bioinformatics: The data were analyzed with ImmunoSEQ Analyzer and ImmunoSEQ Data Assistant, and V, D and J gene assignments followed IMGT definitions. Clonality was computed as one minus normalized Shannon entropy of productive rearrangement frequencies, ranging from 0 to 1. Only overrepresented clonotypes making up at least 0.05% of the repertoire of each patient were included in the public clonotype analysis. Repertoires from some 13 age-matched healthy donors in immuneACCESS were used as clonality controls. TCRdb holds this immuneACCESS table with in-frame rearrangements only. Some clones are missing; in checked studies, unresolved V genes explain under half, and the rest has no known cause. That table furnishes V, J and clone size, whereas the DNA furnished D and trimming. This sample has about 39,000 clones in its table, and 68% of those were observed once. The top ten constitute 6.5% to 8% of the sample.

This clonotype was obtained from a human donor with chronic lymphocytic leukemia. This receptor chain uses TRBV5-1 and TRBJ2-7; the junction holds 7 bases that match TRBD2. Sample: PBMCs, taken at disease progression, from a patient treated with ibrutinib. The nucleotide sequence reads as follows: TGCGCCAGCAACCTCGGGCTAGCGGCTGCCCGGGAGCAGTACTTC. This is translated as CASNLGLAAAREQYF.